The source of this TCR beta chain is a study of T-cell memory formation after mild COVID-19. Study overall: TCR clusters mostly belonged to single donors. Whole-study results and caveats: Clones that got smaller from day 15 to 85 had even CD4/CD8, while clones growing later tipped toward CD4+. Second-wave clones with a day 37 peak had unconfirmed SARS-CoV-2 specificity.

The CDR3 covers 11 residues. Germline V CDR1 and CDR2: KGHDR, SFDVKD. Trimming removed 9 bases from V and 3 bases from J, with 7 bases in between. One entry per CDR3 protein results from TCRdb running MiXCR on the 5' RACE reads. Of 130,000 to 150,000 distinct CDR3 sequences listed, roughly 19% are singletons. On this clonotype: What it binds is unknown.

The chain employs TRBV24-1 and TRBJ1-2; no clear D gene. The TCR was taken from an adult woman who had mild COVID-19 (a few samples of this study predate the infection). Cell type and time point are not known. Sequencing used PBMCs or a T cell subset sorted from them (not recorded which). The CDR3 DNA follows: TGTGCCACCTTCGACGACTATGGCTACACCTTC. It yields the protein CATFDDYGYTF.